These T cell receptor beta chains were read from a single sample in a study of control samples from healthy donors and cancer patients. The method was immunoSEQ multiplex PCR; TCRdb's version includes in-frame clones alone and lacks a portion of them. This table has 150,000 to 200,000 clones, approximately 92% appearing once. The source material was blood. Every receptor here comes from a man younger than 45 in good health. Each CDR3 is given with its conserved first and last residue. The order of the fields is J gene, D gene, V gene, clone size, CDR3 DNA, CDR3 protein. A D gene is named only where the DNA matches it firmly. Expanded clones get a size class; other rows say once, few or many, or leave the size out.

J gene: TRBJ2-1; D gene: NA; V gene: TRBV30; clone size: NA; CDR3 DNA: TGTGCCTGGAGCGGACTCTACAATGAGCAGTTCTTC; CDR3 protein: CAWSGLYNEQFF
J gene: TRBJ1-2; D gene: NA; V gene: TRBV6-5; clone size: NA; CDR3 DNA: TGTGCCAGCAAGGGGGGCGGGGAGGGCTACACCTTC; CDR3 protein: CASKGGGEGYTF
J gene: TRBJ2-5; D gene: TRBD2; V gene: TRBV5-1; clone size: NA; CDR3 DNA: TGCGCCAGCAGCTATCAAGCGGGGGGGCGAGAGACCCAGTACTTC; CDR3 protein: CASSYQAGGRETQYF
J gene: TRBJ1-2; D gene: NA; V gene: TRBV10-2; clone size: NA; CDR3 DNA: TGCGCCAGCAGTGAGGACAGTTCTAACTATGGCTACACCTTC; CDR3 protein: CASSEDSSNYGYTF
J gene: TRBJ2-5; D gene: NA; V gene: TRBV19; clone size: NA; CDR3 DNA: TGTGCCAGTAGTAGTAGTAGCGTCGAGACCCAGTACTTC; CDR3 protein: CASSSSSVETQYF
J gene: TRBJ2-4; D gene: NA; V gene: TRBV3-1/TRBV3-2; clone size: NA; CDR3 DNA: TGTGCCAGCAGCCAAGTAGTGGGGCAAGCCAAAAACATTCAGTACTTC; CDR3 protein: CASSQVVGQAKNIQYF
J gene: TRBJ2-5; D gene: TRBD2; V gene: TRBV5-4; clone size: NA; CDR3 DNA: TGTGCCAGCAGCTTGGCCAGTGAGACTAGCGATCGCCTGTACTTC; CDR3 protein: CASSLASETSDRLYF
J gene: TRBJ2-7; D gene: NA; V gene: TRBV7-9; clone size: NA; CDR3 DNA: TGTGCCAGCAGCCCGACTGGCTGGTACGAGCAGTACTTC; CDR3 protein: CASSPTGWYEQYF
J gene: TRBJ2-3; D gene: TRBD2; V gene: TRBV10-1; clone size: NA; CDR3 DNA: TGCGCCAGCAGCGGCCTAGCGGGGGGCACAGATACGCAGTATTTT; CDR3 protein: CASSGLAGGTDTQYF
J gene: TRBJ2-1; D gene: NA; V gene: TRBV9; clone size: NA; CDR3 DNA: TGTGCCAGCAGCGTAGGGAGCGGAGCCTACAATGAGCAGTTCTTC; CDR3 protein: CASSVGSGAYNEQFF
J gene: TRBJ2-1; D gene: NA; V gene: TRBV29-1; clone size: NA; CDR3 DNA: TGCACAGCCCGTGTGGTACGAGGCGAGCAGTTCTTC; CDR3 protein: CTARVVRGEQFF
J gene: TRBJ1-2; D gene: NA; V gene: TRBV19; clone size: NA; CDR3 DNA: TGTGCCAGTAGTATAGCGCACAGTGCCTATGGCTACACCTTC; CDR3 protein: CASSIAHSAYGYTF
J gene: TRBJ1-1; D gene: NA; V gene: TRBV2; clone size: NA; CDR3 DNA: TGTGCCAGCAGTTATATCCAGAGGAACACTGAAGCTTTCTTT; CDR3 protein: CASSYIQRNTEAFF
J gene: TRBJ1-5; D gene: NA; V gene: TRBV6-6; clone size: NA; CDR3 DNA: TGTGCCAGCAGCCCAAGTAAATGGGATAGCAATCAGCCCCAGCATTTT; CDR3 protein: CASSPSKWDSNQPQHF
J gene: TRBJ2-4; D gene: NA; V gene: TRBV4-1; clone size: NA; CDR3 DNA: TGCGCCAGCAGCCAGGACCCACAGGAAGGGTTAGCCAAAAACATTCAGTACTTC; CDR3 protein: CASSQDPQEGLAKNIQYF
J gene: TRBJ1-1; D gene: NA; V gene: TRBV7-3; clone size: NA; CDR3 DNA: TGTGCCAGCAGCGCACAAGGTTACTCCGACACTGAAGCTTTCTTT; CDR3 protein: CASSAQGYSDTEAFF
J gene: TRBJ2-1; D gene: NA; V gene: TRBV21-1; clone size: NA; CDR3 DNA: TGTGCCAGCAGCAAAGGTAGAGGGGACCTTGGGGAGCAGTTCTTC; CDR3 protein: CASSKGRGDLGEQFF
J gene: TRBJ1-2; D gene: NA; V gene: TRBV27; clone size: NA; CDR3 DNA: TGTGCCAGCAGTTTATATGGGTCCTATGGCTACACCTTC; CDR3 protein: CASSLYGSYGYTF
J gene: TRBJ2-1; D gene: TRBD2; V gene: TRBV7-2; clone size: NA; CDR3 DNA: TGTGCCAGCAGCTTATTAGCGGGGGGGCCCAATGAGCAGTTCTTC; CDR3 protein: CASSLLAGGPNEQFF
J gene: TRBJ2-7; D gene: TRBD2; V gene: TRBV5-1; clone size: NA; CDR3 DNA: TGCGCCAGCAGCTTACTAGCGGGAGGGCCCTACGAGCAGTACTTC; CDR3 protein: CASSLLAGGPYEQYF
J gene: TRBJ1-1; D gene: NA; V gene: TRBV9; clone size: NA; CDR3 DNA: TGTGCCAGCAGCCCTACGGAAGGGCGGAGGGACACTGAAGCTTTCTTT; CDR3 protein: CASSPTEGRRDTEAFF
J gene: TRBJ1-1; D gene: NA; V gene: TRBV12-3/TRBV12-4; clone size: NA; CDR3 DNA: TGTGCCAGCAGTTTGGCAGTGAACACTGAAGCTTTCTTT; CDR3 protein: CASSLAVNTEAFF
J gene: TRBJ1-1; D gene: NA; V gene: TRBV5-5; clone size: NA; CDR3 DNA: TGTGCCAGCAGCTTCCCCCCGAGTCCGGGCACTGAAGCTTTCTTT; CDR3 protein: CASSFPPSPGTEAFF
J gene: TRBJ1-5; D gene: NA; V gene: TRBV7-2; clone size: NA; CDR3 DNA: TGTGCCAGCAGCTTATACGGATATAGCAATCAGCCCCAGCATTTT; CDR3 protein: CASSLYGYSNQPQHF
J gene: TRBJ1-6; D gene: TRBD1; V gene: TRBV4-3; clone size: NA; CDR3 DNA: TGCGCCAGCAGCCAAGAACCGGGACAGGGCTCACCCCTCCACTTT; CDR3 protein: CASSQEPGQGSPLHF
J gene: TRBJ1-2; D gene: NA; V gene: TRBV20-1; clone size: NA; CDR3 DNA: TGCAGTGCTAGTGCTTCCGGGGGAGGATATGGCTACACCTTC; CDR3 protein: CSASASGGGYGYTF
J gene: TRBJ2-5; D gene: NA; V gene: TRBV14; clone size: NA; CDR3 DNA: TGTGCCAGCAGCCAAGCGGGGAGCCAAGAGACCCAGTACTTC; CDR3 protein: CASSQAGSQETQYF
J gene: TRBJ1-5; D gene: NA; V gene: TRBV28; clone size: NA; CDR3 DNA: TGTGCCAGCAGTTTTCGTCCCCGGGGGGATCAGCCCCAGCATTTT; CDR3 protein: CASSFRPRGDQPQHF
J gene: TRBJ1-4; D gene: NA; V gene: TRBV25-1; clone size: NA; CDR3 DNA: TGTGCCAGCAGTGTCGGTGCGCTAACTAATGAAAAACTGTTTTTT; CDR3 protein: CASSVGALTNEKLFF
J gene: TRBJ2-1; D gene: TRBD2; V gene: TRBV5-1; clone size: once; CDR3 DNA: TGCGCCAGCAGCACCGGACTAGCGGGAGCGCTCTCCTACAATGAGCAGTTCTTC; CDR3 protein: CASSTGLAGALSYNEQFF
J gene: TRBJ1-4; D gene: TRBD1; V gene: TRBV6-5; clone size: once; CDR3 DNA: TGTGCCAGCAATGCCGGGGACAGGGAGAAAAAACTGTTTTTT; CDR3 protein: CASNAGDREKKLFF
J gene: TRBJ2-1; D gene: NA; V gene: TRBV2; clone size: NA; CDR3 DNA: TGTGCCAGCAGTGAAGCGTTGGATGAGCAGTTCTTC; CDR3 protein: CASSEALDEQFF
J gene: TRBJ1-1; D gene: TRBD1; V gene: TRBV7-9; clone size: NA; CDR3 DNA: TGTGCCAGCAGCCCCAGGACAGGGGGAAAGAACACTGAAGCTTTCTTT; CDR3 protein: CASSPRTGGKNTEAFF
J gene: TRBJ2-1; D gene: NA; V gene: TRBV19; clone size: NA; CDR3 DNA: TGTGCCAGTACCCGGACAGACTCCTACAATGAGCAGTTCTTC; CDR3 protein: CASTRTDSYNEQFF
J gene: TRBJ2-7; D gene: NA; V gene: TRBV15; clone size: NA; CDR3 DNA: TGTGCCACCTCCAGGGCAGGGCCCTACGAGCAGTACTTC; CDR3 protein: CATSRAGPYEQYF
J gene: TRBJ1-1; D gene: NA; V gene: TRBV18; clone size: NA; CDR3 DNA: TGTGCCAGCTCACCCCTACAGGACATTTACACTGAAGCTTTCTTT; CDR3 protein: CASSPLQDIYTEAFF
J gene: TRBJ1-4; D gene: NA; V gene: TRBV28; clone size: NA; CDR3 DNA: TGTGCCAGCAGTGGGGGACTGGGGGATGAAAAACTGTTTTTT; CDR3 protein: CASSGGLGDEKLFF
J gene: TRBJ2-7; D gene: TRBD2; V gene: TRBV7-6; clone size: NA; CDR3 DNA: TGTGCCAGCAGCTTAGAGGTAGCGGGGCCCTACGAGCAGTACTTC; CDR3 protein: CASSLEVAGPYEQYF